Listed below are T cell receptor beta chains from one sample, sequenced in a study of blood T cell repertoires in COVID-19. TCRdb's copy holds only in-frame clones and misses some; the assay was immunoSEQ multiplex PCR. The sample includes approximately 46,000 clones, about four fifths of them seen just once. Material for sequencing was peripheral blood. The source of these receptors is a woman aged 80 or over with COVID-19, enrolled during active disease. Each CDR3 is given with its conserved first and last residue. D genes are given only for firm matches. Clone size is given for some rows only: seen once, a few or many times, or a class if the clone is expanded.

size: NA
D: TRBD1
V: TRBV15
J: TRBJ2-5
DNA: TGTGCCACCAGCAGACGGACAGGGGCAGAGACCCAGTACTTC
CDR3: CATSRRTGAETQYF

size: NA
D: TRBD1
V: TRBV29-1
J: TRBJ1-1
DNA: TGCAGCGTACCAGACAGGGTTGGTGAAGCTTTCTTT
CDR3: CSVPDRVGEAFF

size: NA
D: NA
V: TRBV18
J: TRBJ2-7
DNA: TGTGCCAGCTCCCCCGAGGGAAACGAGCAGTACTTC
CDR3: CASSPEGNEQYF

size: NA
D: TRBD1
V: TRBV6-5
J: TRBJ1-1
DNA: TGTGCCAGCATCGACAGGGGGGGGACTGAAGCTTTCTTT
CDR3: CASIDRGGTEAFF

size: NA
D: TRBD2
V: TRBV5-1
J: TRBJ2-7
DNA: TGCGCCAGCAGCTTGAGGGGACTAGAATACGAGCAGTACTTC
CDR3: CASSLRGLEYEQYF

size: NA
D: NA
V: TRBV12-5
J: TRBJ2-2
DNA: TGTGCTAGTGGTTCCTATATGGTGGAGGGTACGGGCACCGGGGAGCTGTTTTTT
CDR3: CASGSYMVEGTGTGELFF

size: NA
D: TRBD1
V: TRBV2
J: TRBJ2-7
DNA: TGTGCCAGCAGGACACAGGGGAGACTCCACGAGCAGTACTTC
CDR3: CASRTQGRLHEQYF

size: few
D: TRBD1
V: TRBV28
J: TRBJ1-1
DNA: TGTGCCAGCAGTGAAGACAGGGCTTGGACTGAAGCTTTCTTT
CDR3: CASSEDRAWTEAFF

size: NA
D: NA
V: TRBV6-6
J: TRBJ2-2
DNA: TGTGCCAGCAGTGTTGGACTCAGCCGGAACACCGGGGAGCTGTTTTTT
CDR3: CASSVGLSRNTGELFF

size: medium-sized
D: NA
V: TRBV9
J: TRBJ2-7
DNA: TGTGCCAGCAGCGATGCCCCTGCTGGAGGGTCCTGGGAGCAGTACTTC
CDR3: CASSDAPAGGSWEQYF

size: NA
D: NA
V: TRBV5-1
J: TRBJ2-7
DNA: TGCGCCAGCAGCCCAGGCGACGGTAGCTCCTACGAGCAGTACTTC
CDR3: CASSPGDGSSYEQYF

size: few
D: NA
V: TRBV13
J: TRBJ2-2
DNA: TGTGCCAGCAGCTTAGTAGGACTATTGAACACCGGGGAGCTGTTTTTT
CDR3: CASSLVGLLNTGELFF

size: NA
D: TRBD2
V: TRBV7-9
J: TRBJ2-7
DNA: TGTGCCAGCAGCGAAACTAGCGGGAGTACGTACGAGCAGTACTTC
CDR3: CASSETSGSTYEQYF

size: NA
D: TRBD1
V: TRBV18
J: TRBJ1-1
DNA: TGTGCCAGCTCACCAAAACAGGGGGCGACCACTGAAGCTTTCTTT
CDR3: CASSPKQGATTEAFF

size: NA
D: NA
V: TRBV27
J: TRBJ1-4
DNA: TGTGCCAGCAAAAGTCCCCTACTCCCAAGAAAACTGTTTTTT
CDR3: CASKSPLLPRKLFF

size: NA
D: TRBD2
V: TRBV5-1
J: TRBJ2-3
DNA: TGCGCCAGCAGCTTAAGACTAGCGGCCACAGATACGCAGTATTTT
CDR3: CASSLRLAATDTQYF

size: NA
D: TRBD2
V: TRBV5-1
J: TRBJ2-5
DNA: TGCGCCAGCAGCTTACTAGCGGGAAGAGAGACCCAGTACTTC
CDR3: CASSLLAGRETQYF